These T cell receptor beta chains were read from a single sample in a study of cytomegalovirus exposure and HLA in healthy donors. Measured with immunoSEQ multiplex PCR; TCRdb has only the in-frame clones, and not every one. The repertoire has approximately 230,000 clones, roughly 87% of them found once; the top ten carry more than 10%. The sample consisted of PBMCs. All receptors derive from a young man in good health and CMV-seropositive. Both conserved end residues are part of each CDR3. A D gene is named only where the DNA matches it firmly. Size is stated for part of the rows, as once, few or many counts, or as a class when the clone is expanded.

TRBV5-1	-	-	TRBJ1-3	CASSSGQLSGNTIYF	TGCGCCAGCAGCTCCGGACAACTCTCTGGAAACACCATATATTTT
TRBV28	-	-	TRBJ2-3	CATEGGAGTDTQYF	TGTGCCACCGAGGGGGGGGCCGGCACAGATACGCAGTATTTT
TRBV7-3	-	few	TRBJ2-7	CASSLRGGTSTYEQYF	TGTGCCAGCAGCCTGAGAGGGGGGACGTCCACCTACGAGCAGTACTTC
TRBV4-3	-	-	TRBJ2-1	CASSQDISRINEQFF	TGCGCCAGCAGCCAAGACATTTCCCGGATAAATGAGCAGTTCTTC
TRBV27	-	once	TRBJ1-5	CASSYNLDQPQHF	TGTGCCAGCAGTTACAACCTCGATCAGCCCCAGCATTTT
TRBV2	TRBD1	-	TRBJ2-5	CASSESGTERETQYF	TGTGCCAGCAGTGAATCGGGGACAGAAAGAGAGACCCAGTACTTC
TRBV6-5	-	-	TRBJ1-2	CASSTRTDANYGYTF	TGTGCCAGCAGCACGAGGACAGACGCTAACTATGGCTACACCTTC
TRBV5-4	TRBD2	-	TRBJ2-3	CASSLAGGSTDTQYF	TGTGCCAGCAGCCTAGCGGGAGGGAGCACAGATACGCAGTATTTT
TRBV27	-	-	TRBJ1-1	CASSLFVNTEAFF	TGTGCCAGCAGTTTATTTGTGAACACTGAAGCTTTCTTT
TRBV5-1	-	-	TRBJ1-4	CASSLLRGNEKLFF	TGCGCCAGCAGCTTACTCCGGGGCAATGAAAAACTGTTTTTT
TRBV28	-	-	TRBJ1-4	CACTGPRGEKLFF	TGTGCCTGCACAGGTCCCCGCGGTGAAAAACTGTTTTTT
TRBV5-1	-	-	TRBJ2-3	CASSLTGLTDTQYF	TGCGCCAGCAGCCTGACAGGACTAACAGATACGCAGTATTTT
TRBV19	-	-	TRBJ2-7	CASSPQQPLYEQYF	TGTGCCAGTAGTCCCCAACAACCTCTCTACGAGCAGTACTTC
TRBV4-1	-	-	TRBJ1-4	CASQEGPPGIATNEKLFF	TGCGCCTCGCAGGAAGGACCTCCTGGTATCGCAACTAATGAAAAACTGTTTTTT
TRBV5-1	-	-	TRBJ2-5	CASRGLEEETQYF	TGCGCCAGCAGGGGTTTAGAAGAAGAGACCCAGTACTTC
TRBV6-6	-	-	TRBJ1-1	CASSYSAGGAEAFF	TGTGCCAGCAGTTACTCTGCGGGGGGGGCTGAAGCTTTCTTT
TRBV10-3	-	once	TRBJ2-1	CAISGAGNEQFF	TGTGCCATCAGTGGTGCCGGGAATGAGCAGTTCTTC
TRBV7-3	-	-	TRBJ2-3	CASSLDQGRSTQYF	TGTGCCAGCAGCTTAGACCAGGGGAGGAGTACGCAGTATTTT
TRBV6-1	-	-	TRBJ1-5	CASSGTRQTSSNQPQHF	TGTGCCAGCAGTGGGACGAGACAGACTTCGAGCAATCAGCCCCAGCATTTT
TRBV25-1	-	once	TRBJ1-1	CASTYMGNTEAFF	TGTGCCAGCACCTATATGGGGAACACTGAAGCTTTCTTT
TRBV9	-	-	TRBJ2-1	CASSVVNFSNEQFF	TGTGCCAGCAGCGTAGTCAACTTTTCAAATGAGCAGTTCTTC
TRBV11-2	-	-	TRBJ1-2	CASSPGSYGYTF	TGTGCCAGCAGTCCTGGCAGCTATGGCTACACCTTC
TRBV7-2	-	-	TRBJ1-1	CASSLGEMNTEAFF	TGTGCCAGCAGCCTGGGGGAGATGAACACTGAAGCTTTCTTT
TRBV6-6	TRBD1	-	TRBJ1-5	CASRPTGGNQPQHF	TGTGCCAGCAGACCGACAGGGGGCAATCAGCCCCAGCATTTT
TRBV6-1	TRBD1	-	TRBJ2-1	CASSEATGAQRTYNEQFF	TGTGCCAGCAGTGAGGCGACAGGGGCTCAGAGGACCTACAATGAGCAGTTCTTC
TRBV5-6	-	-	TRBJ2-1	CASSLVSREQFF	TGTGCCAGCAGCTTGGTCAGCCGGGAGCAGTTCTTC
TRBV7-8	TRBD2	once	TRBJ2-7	CASSLGGLGREQYF	TGTGCCAGCAGCTTAGGGGGACTAGGACGGGAGCAGTACTTC
TRBV11-3	-	-	TRBJ2-3	CASSPLAGADTQYF	TGTGCCAGCAGCCCCCTAGCCGGCGCAGATACGCAGTATTTT
TRBV7-2	-	-	TRBJ2-7	CASTPRTNGDYEQYF	TGTGCCAGCACCCCTAGAACTAATGGAGACTACGAGCAGTACTTC
TRBV18	-	-	TRBJ2-1	CASSGGLPYNEQFF	TGTGCCAGCTCAGGGGGACTCCCCTACAATGAGCAGTTCTTC
TRBV5-1	-	-	TRBJ1-2	CASSSDYGYTF	TGCGCCAGCAGCTCCGACTATGGCTACACCTTC
TRBV6-5	-	-	TRBJ1-5	CASSPRSVNQPQHF	TGTGCCAGCAGCCCCCGTTCGGTTAATCAGCCCCAGCATTTT
TRBV30	TRBD2	-	TRBJ2-1	CAWKSALAVYNEQFF	TGTGCCTGGAAATCAGCACTAGCGGTCTACAATGAGCAGTTCTTC
TRBV5-1	TRBD1	-	TRBJ2-7	CASSPGTEGSEQYF	TGCGCCAGCAGCCCCGGGACAGAGGGCTCCGAGCAGTACTTC
TRBV6-5	-	-	TRBJ2-7	CASSPDGGGYEQYF	TGTGCCAGCAGCCCAGACGGGGGTGGCTACGAGCAGTACTTC
TRBV6-5	TRBD2	-	TRBJ2-3	CASSYRLAGGVDTQYF	TGTGCCAGCAGTTACAGGCTAGCGGGAGGAGTAGATACGCAGTATTTT
TRBV4-1	-	-	TRBJ2-7	CASSQDIHLESYEQYF	TGCGCCAGCAGCCAAGATATTCATTTGGAGTCCTACGAGCAGTACTTC
TRBV5-1	TRBD2	-	TRBJ2-3	CASSEQLAGGPDTQYF	TGCGCCAGCAGCGAACAACTAGCGGGAGGGCCAGATACGCAGTATTTT
TRBV4-1	-	once	TRBJ2-1	CASSQDRGGPPGLDEQFF	TGCGCCAGCAGCCAAGATAGGGGAGGCCCCCCGGGGTTGGATGAGCAGTTCTTC
TRBV5-1	-	once	TRBJ2-1	CASSWARDLQFF	TGCGCCAGCAGCTGGGCTCGGGACCTACAGTTCTTC
TRBV6-5	-	-	TRBJ1-2	CASRRGLGANYGYTF	TGTGCCAGCCGTAGAGGGTTAGGGGCTAACTATGGCTACACCTTC
TRBV5-1	TRBD1	-	TRBJ2-2	CASSNRGSTGELFF	TGCGCCAGCAGCAACAGGGGGAGCACCGGGGAGCTGTTTTTT
TRBV5-1	-	-	TRBJ2-5	CASSPRAATQETQYF	TGCGCCAGCAGTCCACGGGCGGCGACCCAAGAGACCCAGTACTTC
TRBV6-5	TRBD2	-	TRBJ2-3	CASSYSGGTSTDTQYF	TGTGCCAGCAGTTATTCGGGGGGGACTAGCACAGATACGCAGTATTTT
TRBV7-6	-	-	TRBJ2-1	CASSLARGPQGQFF	TGTGCCAGCAGCTTAGCCCGAGGTCCTCAAGGGCAGTTCTTC
TRBV19	TRBD2	once	TRBJ2-1	CASSLAGGNEQFF	TGTGCCAGTAGTTTAGCGGGAGGGAATGAGCAGTTCTTC
TRBV9	-	-	TRBJ2-1	CASSVGGGTNEQFF	TGTGCCAGCAGCGTAGGAGGAGGGACCAATGAGCAGTTCTTC
TRBV30	-	-	TRBJ2-1	CAWSVGDEQFF	TGTGCCTGGAGTGTAGGGGATGAGCAGTTCTTC
TRBV29-1	-	-	TRBJ2-5	CSAQGGFGETQYF	TGCAGCGCCCAAGGGGGTTTCGGAGAGACCCAGTACTTC
TRBV5-4	-	-	TRBJ1-2	CASSLNTGAGYTF	TGTGCCAGCAGCTTGAATACGGGGGCTGGCTACACCTTC
TRBV11-2	-	few	TRBJ1-2	CASSLYGGLGYGYTF	TGTGCCAGCAGCTTATATGGGGGGTTGGGCTATGGCTACACCTTC
TRBV18	-	once	TRBJ2-7	CASSPTSYEQYF	TGTGCCAGCTCACCGACTTCCTACGAGCAGTACTTC